This is a list of T cell receptor beta chains from one sample in a study of monozygotic twins with inflammatory bowel disease. With the 5' RACE reads reprocessed, TCRdb shows one record per CDR3 protein and no DNA. Its table records around 380,000 distinct CDR3 sequences. The source material was blood. These TCRs come from a human donor with ulcerative colitis or Crohn's disease, or a healthy co-twin of an affected twin (not recorded which). Both conserved end residues are part of each CDR3.

j_gene: TRBJ2-1; v_gene: TRBV7-2; CDR3aa: CASSSDLGQGLRNEQFF
j_gene: TRBJ2-5; v_gene: TRBV3-1; CDR3aa: CASSHMNSKETQYF
j_gene: TRBJ1-1; v_gene: TRBV11-2; CDR3aa: CASSLEPASSTEAFF
j_gene: TRBJ2-7; v_gene: TRBV28; CDR3aa: CASSLLPGQGAYEQYF
j_gene: TRBJ2-1; v_gene: TRBV11-2; CDR3aa: CASSRLGQISYNEQFF
j_gene: TRBJ1-6; v_gene: TRBV20-1; CDR3aa: CSARSGPNSPLHF
j_gene: TRBJ2-3; v_gene: TRBV7-2; CDR3aa: CASSSWGTDTQYF
j_gene: TRBJ2-7; v_gene: TRBV21-1; CDR3aa: CASSLDSTSYEQYF
j_gene: TRBJ2-1; v_gene: TRBV20-1; CDR3aa: CSAPRGGRSSYNEQFF
j_gene: TRBJ2-1; v_gene: TRBV4-2; CDR3aa: CASSQESRGNNEQFF
j_gene: TRBJ2-1; v_gene: TRBV7-2; CDR3aa: CASSFPGQQFF
j_gene: TRBJ2-7; v_gene: TRBV4-1; CDR3aa: CASSQEGLLHPYEQYF
j_gene: TRBJ2-1; v_gene: TRBV7-6; CDR3aa: CASSLRAGGLHEQFF
j_gene: TRBJ2-7; v_gene: TRBV11-2; CDR3aa: CASSKRPGLATYEQYF